This TCR beta chain was found in a study of blood T cell repertoires in COVID-19. Study-level information: Sources were T cells, B-cell-depleted T cells, or PBMCs; the material itself was cDNA or gDNA.

J was trimmed by 4 bases and V by 3 bases; bases with no gene match: 10. Germline CDR1 reads GTSNPN; CDR2 reads SVGIG (reference sequence). The CDR3 is 16 residues long. Authors' analysis steps: Estimates of nucleated cell counts were drawn from the amplification of reference gene primers. Profiled with immunoSEQ multiplex PCR; TCRdb holds only in-frame clones, not every one. That table gives V, J and clone size, and the DNA gave D and trimming. This repertoire shows around 220,000 clones, 75% to 85% found once; its top ten account for 7% to 8.5%. Participants reported their clinical history, and cohort assignment relied on those reports.

This sequence originates from a woman between 35 and 50 years old with acute COVID-19. The source material was PBMCs or T cells enriched from blood (not recorded which). V gene TRBV30 combines with J gene TRBJ2-2, with 8 bases matching TRBD2. DNA of the CDR3: TGTGCCTGGAGGTATCGTGGTAGCGGGGTCACCGGGGAGCTGTTTTTT. Residues: CAWRYRGSGVTGELFF.